This TCR beta chain comes out of a study of regulatory T cells in long-lasting Graves disease. Through Arm-PCR of CDR3 regions and iRepertoire HTBI primers, TCR beta libraries were built. TCRdb redid the calling of the multiplex PCR reads with MiXCR, one entry per CDR3 protein. The data show 500,000 to 700,000 distinct CDR3 sequences, around 30% seen once. As for time point: persistent/refractory GD, antithyroid drugs over 5 years with positive TRAb. Extracted PBMC RNA gave rise to the TCR library. The V segment lost 2 bases and the J segment 1 base; nucleotides outside the gene matches: 3. Germline CDR1 reads LGHDT; CDR2 reads YNNKEL (reference sequence). The CDR3 has 16 residues. Regarding the study as a whole: Favored gene segments in persistent disease were TRBV28, TRBJ1-2 and TRBJ2-5.

A note on this clonotype: Its antigen is not known.

The V call is TRBV3-1, the J call TRBJ2-1; 9 nucleotides agree with TRBD2. The receptor comes from a female donor with Graves disease. The source was peripheral blood mononuclear cells (PBMCs), collected when the disease was refractory, from a patient treated with antithyroid drugs. CDR3: CASSQLAGLSYNEQFF. The DNA of the CDR3 is TGTGCCAGCAGCCAACTAGCGGGACTGTCCTACAATGAGCAGTTCTTC.